These 30 T cell receptor beta chains came from one sample sequenced in a study of blood T cell repertoires in COVID-19. This table comes from immunoSEQ multiplex PCR, and its TCRdb copy is limited to in-frame clones, with some not included. The table has nearly 200,000 clones, about 85% seen once; the top ten hold approximately 19%. Sample: peripheral blood. The receptors derive from a human donor in a cohort sampled during active COVID-19.

The V gene is TRBV5-1, the J gene TRBJ2-2; 8 bases line up with TRBD1. Germline CDR1 SGHRS, CDR2 YFSETQ. Trimming took 4 bases from V and 7 from J; bases not matched to a gene: 9. The CDR3 contains 15 residues. The CDR3 DNA follows: TGCGCCAGCAGCATTGGACAGGGAGGAATCGGGGAGCTGTTTTTT. Protein sequence: CASSIGQGGIGELFF.

V usage is TRBV5-1 and J usage is TRBJ1-2; 7 positions match TRBD1. Losses at the gene ends were 0 bases for V and 2 bases for J; bases not matched to a gene: 1. This CDR3 contains 14 residues. Germline-derived CDR1 and CDR2 are SGHRS and YFSETQ. The CDR3 DNA reads as TGCGCCAGCAGCTTGGGACAGGGAAACTATGGCTACACCTTC. This encodes CASSLGQGNYGYTF.

The V gene is TRBV7-3, the J gene TRBJ2-1; D perhaps matches TRBD2 (7 bases). Trimming removed 3 bases from V and 0 bases from J, with 12 bases in between. Germline-derived CDR1 and CDR2 are SGHTA and FQGTGA. The CDR3 spans 16 residues. CDR3 nucleotide sequence: TGTGCCAGCAGCTTGGGGGGGCCGAGCTCCTACAATGAGCAGTTCTTC. It is translated as CASSLGGPSSYNEQFF.

This clone was observed a handful of times. This rearrangement joins TRBV30 to TRBJ1-1; D is unresolved. The V gene's germline CDR1 is GTSNPN and CDR2 SVGIG (reference sequence). The length of the CDR3 is 16 residues. V lost 4 bases to trimming and J lost 4 bases, with 22 bases between them. In DNA form, the CDR3 reads TGTGCCTGGACCCAGGACCGCGGGTCGGCGGGCACTGAAGCTTTCTTT. As protein: CAWTQDRGSAGTEAFF.

CDR3 nucleotides: TGCAGTGCTAGTCTCTACGGGGGAAAGACTGAAGCTTTCTTT. Its protein is CSASLYGGKTEAFF. The V gene is TRBV20-1, the J gene TRBJ1-1; maybe TRBD1 (5 bases). V was clipped by 3 bases and J by 5 bases, with 16 bases between them. In germline, CDR1 is DFQATT, CDR2 SNEGSKA (reference sequence). The CDR3 loop spans 14 amino acids.

This chain links TRBV7-9 with TRBJ1-4; D gene ambiguous. The germline V and J ends were trimmed by 5 bases and 5 bases, with 18 bases remaining between them. CDR1 is SEHNR, CDR2 FQNEAQ, per germline (reference sequence). The CDR3 totals 16 residues. DNA of the CDR3: TGTGCCAGCAGCGCCAAAGAGCTGCTAGGCAATGAAAAACTGTTTTTT. This codes for CASSAKELLGNEKLFF.

The genes are TRBV9 and TRBJ2-2, with D perhaps TRBD1 (5 bases). Deletions cut 3 bases from V and 5 bases from J, with 20 bases between. CDR3 length: 17 amino acids. From germline, CDR1 is SGDLS and CDR2 YYNGEE. The chain's CDR3 is CASSGSVEKGWTGELFF. In nucleotides, the CDR3 is TGTGCCAGCAGCGGAAGTGTTGAAAAGGGGTGGACCGGGGAGCTGTTTTTT.

This rearrangement joins TRBV18 to TRBJ2-5; the match to TRBD2 covers 9 bases. CDR3 length: 14 amino acids. CDR1 and CDR2 (germline): KGHSH, LQKENI. V lost 2 bases and J lost 5; bases outside the gene matches: 3. In nucleotides, the CDR3 is TGTGCCAGCTCACCAACTAGCGGGCACGAGACCCAGTACTTC. It codes for CASSPTSGHETQYF.

The CDR3 coding sequence is TGTGCCAGCAGTGAAGCAGGATGGTCAGGAGCTTTCTTT. It codes for CASSEAGWSGAFF. The chain carries TRBV6-1 and TRBJ1-1; no definite D call. From germline, CDR1 is MNHNS and CDR2 SASEGT. V was clipped by 0 bases and J by 10 bases, with 12 bases between them. This CDR3 contains 13 residues.

This sequence joins TRBV4-1 and TRBJ1-4, with a weak D call TRBD1 (6 bases). CDR1 and CDR2 (germline): MGHRA, YSYEKL. CDR3 length equals 16 residues. Trimming took off 2 bases at V and 5 bases at J, with 15 bases between the two ends. CDR3 in amino acids: CASSQRYGQKNEKLFF. DNA for the CDR3: TGCGCCAGCAGCCAAAGATACGGACAGAAGAATGAAAAACTGTTTTTT.

V and J are TRBV7-2 and TRBJ1-2; D might be TRBD1 (5 bases). The CDR3 contains 15 residues. Germline assignment: CDR1 SGHTA and CDR2 FQGNSA. Trimming removed 1 base from V and 8 bases from J, with 17 bases in between. The CDR3 region has the DNA TGTGCCAGCAGCTTAGTCGTGGCAGGGCCTTTCGGCTACACCTTC. Encoded protein: CASSLVVAGPFGYTF.

V and J are TRBV27 and TRBJ2-5; 9 bases map to TRBD1. The CDR3 covers 16 residues. CDR1 is MNHEY, CDR2 SMNVEV, per germline (reference sequence). Unmatched junction bases numbered 9, after V lost 2 bases and J lost 5 bases. CDR3: CASSLGTGMAYETQYF. The DNA of the CDR3 is TGTGCCAGCAGTTTAGGGACAGGGATGGCCTACGAGACCCAGTACTTC.

The chain joins TRBV5-1 to TRBJ1-1; D remains ambiguous. This CDR3 is built from 13 residues. Per the germline V gene, CDR1 is SGHRS and CDR2 is YFSETQ. Deletions cut 1 base from V and 1 base from J, with 5 bases between. The CDR3 region has the DNA TGCGCCAGCAGCTTGTCACAGAACACTGAAGCTTTCTTT. Translated: CASSLSQNTEAFF.

This clone came up once. The chain joins TRBV2 to TRBJ1-5, with 9 bases lining up with TRBD1. The CDR3 is 15 amino acids. The germline V gene has CDR1 SNHLY and CDR2 FYNNEI. The J segment lost 4 bases and the V segment lost 0 bases, leaving 1 base of the junction unmatched. The DNA of the CDR3 is TGTGCCAGCAGTGAAGCCGGGACAGGGAATCAGCCCCAGCATTTT. Translated, it gives CASSEAGTGNQPQHF.

This rearrangement joins TRBV20-1 to TRBJ2-5, with TRBD1 as a possible D gene (5 bases). V was pared by 3 bases and J by 2 bases, with 10 bases between. Germline values: CDR1 DFQATT, CDR2 SNEGSKA (reference sequence). The CDR3 spans 13 residues. The CDR3 region is CSASGQGQETQYF. The CDR3 DNA reads TGCAGTGCTAGTGGGCAGGGTCAAGAGACCCAGTACTTC.

The chain employs TRBV28 and TRBJ2-1; TRBD1 is a possible D gene (6 bases). This CDR3 region has 13 residues. Germline CDR1 and CDR2: MDHEN and SYDVKM. The V end lost 8 bases, the J end lost 4 bases, and 12 bases lay between the germline ends. This CDR3 is CASCNRVYNEQFF. The CDR3 DNA reads TGTGCCAGCTGCAACAGGGTTTACAATGAGCAGTTCTTC.

This sequence joins TRBV19 and TRBJ1-6; tentative D call: TRBD1 (5 bases). CDR1 is LNHDA and CDR2 is SQIVND in the germline V gene (reference sequence). Deletions cut 5 bases from V and 8 bases from J, with 16 bases between. The CDR3 is 15 amino acids. In nucleotides, the CDR3 is TGTGCCAGTAGTCCCACGGGGGGGGTTTATTCACCCCTCCACTTT. Translated, it gives CASSPTGGVYSPLHF.

The gene calls are TRBV4-2 and TRBJ2-1; 7 bases align to TRBD2. The V gene end was trimmed by 0 bases and the J gene end by 4 bases; junction bases not matched to a gene: 6. This CDR3 region has 16 residues. Germline lookup yields CDR1 LGHNA and CDR2 YNFKEQ. The DNA for the CDR3 is TGTGCCAGCAGCCAAGAACAGCGGGGAAGTTACAATGAGCAGTTCTTC. Translation: CASSQEQRGSYNEQFF.

The DNA for the CDR3 is TGTGCCAGCAGCTTTATTATGGGCTACACCTTC. Protein sequence: CASSFIMGYTF. This chain uses TRBV5-8 with TRBJ1-2; D is unclear. The ends were cut back, 2 bases at V and 8 bases at J, with 7 bases in the middle. The CDR3 is 11 amino acids. Looked up from germline, CDR1 is SGHTS and CDR2 is YDEGEE.

The CDR3 sequence is CAANSHPTNEKLFF. CDR3 nucleotides: TGTGCCGCAAATAGCCATCCAACTAATGAAAAACTGTTTTTT. The chain joins TRBV30 to TRBJ1-4; no definite D call. With 8 bases removed from V and 0 bases from J, the gap between germline ends came to 13 bases. The CDR3 totals 14 residues. The germline V gene encodes CDR1 GTSNPN and CDR2 SVGIG (reference sequence).

The rearrangement uses TRBV18 and TRBJ2-6, with TRBD1 identical over 8 bases. Germline V gives CDR1 KGHSH, CDR2 LQKENI. J lost 2 bases, V lost 5 bases, and 8 bases had no gene match. The CDR3 totals 17 residues. The CDR3 loop is CASSRQGKGTGANVLTF. The CDR3 DNA is TGTGCCAGCTCAAGACAGGGGAAAGGCACTGGGGCCAACGTCCTGACTTTC.

This chain uses TRBV29-1 with TRBJ2-5; a weak D match, TRBD2 (6 bases). Germline assignment: CDR1 SQVTM and CDR2 ANQGSEA. V was clipped by 7 bases and J by 5 bases, with 23 bases between them. This CDR3 comprises 15 residues. This CDR3 is CSARPEQNAGETQYF. CDR3 nucleotide sequence: TGCAGCGCTCGGCCGGAGCAGAATGCGGGGGAGACCCAGTACTTC.

The chain employs TRBV5-6 and TRBJ1-2; D perhaps matches TRBD1 (6 bases). Trimming left V 4 bases short and J 8 bases short, with 30 bases between. The CDR3 has 18 residues. Per germline, CDR1 SGHDT and CDR2 YYEEEE. In nucleotides, the CDR3 is TGTGCCAGCAGCCGATTTTTTTATGGGGACACCGAAAAAGCAGGCTACACCTTC. Protein: CASSRFFYGDTEKAGYTF.

This clone was found once. The V call is TRBV9, the J call TRBJ1-1; tentative D call: TRBD1 (5 bases). V lost 2 bases and J 1 base, leaving 12 bases between the germline ends. Germline lookup yields CDR1 SGDLS and CDR2 YYNGEE. The CDR3 is 15 residues long. The CDR3: CASSVYPTGNTEAFF. For the CDR3, the DNA is TGTGCCAGCAGCGTGTACCCCACAGGGAACACTGAAGCTTTCTTT.

Here the CDR3 DNA reads TGTGCCAGCAGCTCCCGGACAGGGTGGGACCAAGAGACCCAGTACTTC. The encoded protein is CASSSRTGWDQETQYF. The chain links TRBV5-8 to TRBJ2-5; TRBD1 matches 8 bases. Germline V gene data show CDR1 as SGHTS and CDR2 as YDEGEE. V shed 3 bases and J 0 bases; nucleotides not matched to a gene: 7. The CDR3 consists of 16 residues.

V gene TRBV2 combines with J gene TRBJ1-4; D ambiguous. Trimming left V 7 bases short and J 0 bases short, with 3 bases between. Germline values: CDR1 SNHLY, CDR2 FYNNEI. CDR3 length: 12 amino acids. CDR3 region: CASKPTNEKLFF. Written as DNA, the CDR3 is TGTGCCAGCAAGCCAACTAATGAAAAACTGTTTTTT. Full variable domain (rest looked up from reference TRBV2 and TRBJ1-4): EPEVTQTPSHQVTQMGQEVILRCVPISNHLYFYWYRQILGQKVEFLVSFYNNEISEKSEIFDDQFSVERPDGSNFTLKIRSTKLEDSAMYFCASKPTNEKLFFGSGTQLSVL.

This sequence joins TRBV5-5 and TRBJ1-5; no firm D call. From germline, CDR1 is SGHKS and CDR2 YYEKEE (reference sequence). This CDR3 region has 15 residues. Trimming took 0 bases from V and 4 from J, leaving 11 bases between them. The CDR3 DNA reads as TGTGCCAGCAGCTTGGGGCCGGACTTGAATCAGCCCCAGCATTTT. This gives the protein CASSLGPDLNQPQHF.

The chain has TRBV6-1 and TRBJ1-5; D gene unclear. Germline CDR1 and CDR2: MNHNS and SASEGT. The CDR3 has 16 amino acids. V shed 1 base and J shed 1 base, with 11 bases lying between them. The chain's CDR3 is CASSEGPGLSNQPQHF. CDR3 coding DNA: TGTGCCAGCAGTGAAGGGCCGGGTCTAAGCAATCAGCCCCAGCATTTT.

The chain combines TRBV24-1 with TRBJ2-2; possibly TRBD1 for D (6 bases). Deletions cut 1 base from V and 5 bases from J, with 10 bases between. Germline V gene sequence: CDR1 KGHDR, CDR2 SFDVKD. The CDR3 contains 15 residues. CDR3 nucleotide sequence: TGTGCCACCAGTGATTTCCAGGGGCGAACCGGGGAGCTGTTTTTT. Translated: CATSDFQGRTGELFF.

This chain uses TRBV5-1 with TRBJ2-3; 7 bases map to TRBD1. With 1 base clipped from V and 2 bases from J, the junction kept 7 bases outside the gene matches. CDR3 length: 16 residues. Germline V CDR1 and CDR2: SGHRS, YFSETQ. For the CDR3, the DNA is TGCGCCAGCAGCTTGATTCGGGACAGCTCCACAGATACGCAGTATTTT. Protein product: CASSLIRDSSTDTQYF.